This TCR beta chain comes out of a study of shared clonotypes between healthy human individuals. Study as a whole: The study used three CD4 naive, three CD4 memory, two CD8 naive and one CD8 memory plate per donor.

To note about this clone: Its specificity is not known.

Study conclusions and caveats: Generation probability values for non-shared clonotypes were lower than those for clonotypes shared by all four donors. Several donors held approximately 5% of naive CD4 clonotypes in common.

Assay used: immunoSEQ multiplex PCR; TCRdb lists only in-frame clones, some missing. The sample records roughly 2,000,000 clones, roughly 95% being singletons. The naive CD8 subset, CD45RO-negative cells positively selected for CCR7, excluded terminally differentiated effector memory CD45RA+ cells. The donor population consisted of healthy HIV-negative adults with no recent acute infections or vaccinations. The clonotype was recovered from a man aged 18-30 years in good health. Sequencing input: naive CD8+ T cells sorted from blood.

CDR3 residues: CASSLVKDNEQFF. The CDR3, as DNA: TGTGCCAGCAGCTTGGTAAAGGACAATGAGCAGTTCTTC. The chain joins TRBV5-4 to TRBJ2-1; no reliable D call. The CDR3 totals 13 residues. Germline assignment: CDR1 SGHNT and CDR2 YYREEE (reference sequence). Trimming shortened V by 0 bases and J by 5 bases, and 6 bases separated the two germline ends.